This is a list of T cell receptor beta chains from one sample in a study of neoadjuvant nivolumab and ipilimumab in lung cancer. The repertoire was sequenced with immunoSEQ multiplex PCR; TCRdb's copy has only in-frame clones and lacks some. This table has roughly 45,000 clones, 85% to 90% appearing once. The material sequenced was blood, taken before neoadjuvant nivolumab, alone or with ipilimumab. Receptors originate from an adult with non-small cell lung cancer. Some clones in this sample may be carry-over from other donors' samples. Both conserved end residues are part of each CDR3.

V gene: TRBV5-1; CDR3 protein: CASSLSNSGANVLTF
V gene: TRBV5-1; CDR3 protein: CASSPGAGGMNTEAFF
V gene: TRBV7-9; CDR3 protein: CASSPGQRGEQYF
V gene: TRBV13; CDR3 protein: CASSSRSSYNEQFF
V gene: TRBV25-1; CDR3 protein: CASSEYGVGLATEAFF
V gene: TRBV18; CDR3 protein: CASSPNVRDGNTIYF
V gene: TRBV7-3; CDR3 protein: CASSSRDGTGELFF
V gene: TRBV5-4; CDR3 protein: CASIPEGRGITQQYF
V gene: TRBV2; CDR3 protein: CASSVYTDTQYF
V gene: TRBV5-4; CDR3 protein: CASSGGSSYNEQFF
V gene: TRBV6-1; CDR3 protein: CASRGTTHTGELFF
V gene: TRBV7-2; CDR3 protein: CASSFGNSNQPQHF
V gene: TRBV29-1; CDR3 protein: CSVEQGAQPQHF
V gene: TRBV11-2; CDR3 protein: CASSSGLARHNEQFF
V gene: TRBV7-2; CDR3 protein: CASSVGGGYTF
V gene: TRBV4-1; CDR3 protein: CASSQTFRTGGFTEAFF
V gene: TRBV7-3; CDR3 protein: CASSLWWNTEAFF
V gene: TRBV9; CDR3 protein: CASSIGREGLGIEQFF
V gene: TRBV19; CDR3 protein: CASSGPLTDTQYF
V gene: TRBV7-9; CDR3 protein: CASSDSGGYGSDTQYF
V gene: TRBV5-1; CDR3 protein: CASSSLQETQYF
V gene: TRBV13; CDR3 protein: CASSDANEQFF